These 26 T cell receptor beta chains were sequenced from one sample in a study of cytomegalovirus exposure and HLA in healthy donors. Using immunoSEQ multiplex PCR, the repertoire was profiled, and TCRdb retains in-frame clones only, with some absent. The data contain roughly 260,000 clones, around 90% of them singletons. The sample consisted of PBMCs. Receptors originate from a woman younger than 30 in good health and CMV-seronegative.

This rearrangement joins TRBV2 to TRBJ2-2; 10 bases align to TRBD2. V gave up 8 bases and J gave up 7 bases; unmatched junction bases: 10. The CDR3 contains 15 residues. Germline values: CDR1 SNHLY, CDR2 FYNNEI. The CDR3 loop reads CASGQLAGSGGELFF. The CDR3 coding sequence is TGTGCCAGCGGACAACTAGCGGGGTCGGGCGGGGAGCTGTTTTTT.

This chain joins TRBV4-1 and TRBJ2-7; maybe TRBD2 (5 bases). V was clipped by 0 bases and J by 0 bases, with 15 bases between them. CDR1 is MGHRA and CDR2 is YSYEKL in the germline V gene. The CDR3 totals 17 residues. In nucleotides, the CDR3 is TGCGCCAGCAGCCAAGATCATGACCCCCGGGGCTCCTACGAGCAGTACTTC. It encodes CASSQDHDPRGSYEQYF.

This clone was counted a few times. The chain combines TRBV7-9 with TRBJ2-7, with TRBD1 matching 10 bases. Germline V gene sequence: CDR1 SEHNR, CDR2 FQNEAQ (reference sequence). The CDR3 contains 15 residues. The trim removed 6 bases at V and 4 bases at J, leaving 9 bases unmatched. The CDR3 DNA follows: TGTGCCAGCAGGCGTCCCGGGACAGGGGTGTACGAGCAGTACTTC. Translating it yields CASRRPGTGVYEQYF.

The chain links TRBV5-1 to TRBJ1-6; D might be TRBD1 (5 bases). Trimming cost V 7 bases and J 7 bases, with 12 bases left between them. The germline CDR1 and CDR2 sequences are SGHRS and YFSETQ. This CDR3 has 13 residues. The CDR3: CASAPGWNSPLHF. CDR3 sequence (DNA): TGCGCCAGCGCGCCAGGGTGGAATTCACCCCTCCACTTT.

V usage is TRBV19 and J usage is TRBJ1-6; TRBD1 is a possible D gene (6 bases). Trimming took 3 bases from V and 4 from J, leaving 28 bases between them. This CDR3 has 21 residues. CDR1 is LNHDA and CDR2 is SQIVND in the germline V gene (reference sequence). CDR3 residues: CASSIALLTGRANSYNSPLHF. The CDR3 region has the DNA TGTGCCAGTAGTATCGCGCTCCTGACAGGAAGGGCGAACAGTTATAATTCACCCCTCCACTTT.

The V call is TRBV6-6, the J call TRBJ2-5; 9 nucleotides agree with TRBD1. Germline lookup yields CDR1 MNHNY and CDR2 SVGAGI (reference sequence). V lost 2 bases to trimming and J lost 10 bases; unmatched junction nucleotides: 11. The CDR3 is made up of 15 amino acids. CDR3 coding DNA: TGTGCCAGCAGTTACGAGGACAGGGGACCCCGGGGCCAGTACTTC. The encoded protein is CASSYEDRGPRGQYF.

The chain is built from TRBV28 and TRBJ2-7; the D gene is possibly TRBD1 (5 bases). Germline V gene sequence: CDR1 MDHEN, CDR2 SYDVKM. This CDR3 spans 12 amino acids. The CDR3 protein is CASSGYSYEQYV. Written as DNA, the CDR3 is TGTGCGTCGTCAGGGTACTCCTACGAGCAGTACGTC.

This chain uses TRBV6-5 with TRBJ2-4; TRBD2 matches 8 bases. Germline CDR1 MNHEY, CDR2 SVGAGI. Unmatched junction bases numbered 15, after V lost 9 bases and J lost 11 bases. The CDR3 length is 14 residues. This chain's CDR3 is CASSPGDSGDLQYF. CDR3 DNA sequence: TGTGCCAGTTCCCCCGGGGATAGCGGGGACCTTCAGTACTTC.

This rearrangement joins TRBV30 to TRBJ1-2; 7 bases line up with TRBD1. This CDR3 region has 13 residues. J gave up 3 bases and V 3 bases, and 4 bases lay outside the gene matches. Germline CDR1 is GTSNPN and CDR2 is SVGIG (reference sequence). CDR3 in amino acids: CAWSGDSDYGYTF. The CDR3 DNA reads as TGTGCCTGGAGCGGGGACAGTGACTATGGCTACACCTTC. The full variable domain, rest sourced from reference TRBV30 and TRBJ1-2, is SQTIHQWPATLVQPVGSPLSLECTVEGTSNPNLYWYRQAAGRGLQLLFYSVGIGQISSEVPQNLSASRPQDRQFILSSKKLLLSDSGFYLCAWSGDSDYGYTFGSGTRLTVV.

This chain connects TRBV10-3 to TRBJ2-2; no firm D call. The CDR3 runs to 14 residues. Germline loops: CDR1 ENHRY, CDR2 SYGVKD. Trimming shortened V by 9 bases and J by 0 bases, and 11 bases separated the two germline ends. The CDR3 loop is CAISVQPNTGELFF. The CDR3 DNA reads TGTGCCATTTCCGTACAGCCGAACACCGGGGAGCTGTTTTTT.

V is TRBV7-8 and J is TRBJ2-5, with D possibly matching TRBD2 (6 bases). With 2 bases removed from V and 3 bases from J, the gap between germline ends came to 7 bases. Germline CDR1 is SGHVS and CDR2 is FQNEAQ. The CDR3 has 13 residues. Here the CDR3 DNA reads TGTGCCAGCAGCTTAACGGGAGAAGAGACCCAGTACTTC. It translates to CASSLTGEETQYF.

The chain employs TRBV6-6 and TRBJ1-1; 8 bases are shared with TRBD1. CDR3 size: 11 residues. Germline CDR1 MNHNY, CDR2 SVGAGI (reference sequence). J was trimmed by 11 bases and V by 8 bases; bases with no gene match: 7. DNA for the CDR3: TGTGCCAGCCTGGGAAGGACAGGGGCTTTCTTT. It codes for CASLGRTGAFF.

This chain joins TRBV4-3 and TRBJ2-7; 9 bases map to TRBD2. The CDR3 length is 16 residues. Unmatched junction bases numbered 5, after V lost 0 bases and J lost 2 bases. Germline CDR1 is LGHNA and CDR2 is YSLEER. Here the CDR3 DNA reads TGCGCCAGCAGCCAAGATTCTAGCGGGAATACCTACGAGCAGTACTTC. It translates to CASSQDSSGNTYEQYF.

The V call is TRBV6-1, the J call TRBJ2-2; the match to TRBD1 covers 8 bases. The CDR3 totals 15 residues. V dropped 7 bases and J dropped 1; count of bases not matched to a gene: 5. Germline-derived CDR1 and CDR2 are MNHNS and SASEGT. In DNA, the CDR3 is TGTGCCAGCATGCTCGGGACAGGGAACACCGGGGAGCTGTTTTTT. As protein: CASMLGTGNTGELFF.

V usage is TRBV7-9 and J usage is TRBJ1-6; D possibly corresponds to TRBD1 (6 bases). Trimming pared 3 bases from V and 10 bases from J, leaving 13 bases between. The germline V gene encodes CDR1 SEHNR and CDR2 FQNEAQ (reference sequence). The CDR3 has 14 amino acids. Written as DNA, the CDR3 is TGTGCCAGCAGCTTGGGGGCCCCTGGGTCACCCCTCCACTTT. Protein: CASSLGAPGSPLHF.

CDR3 loop: CASSVEGYQETQYF. The CDR3 DNA sequence: TGTGCCAGCAGTGTGGAGGGATATCAAGAGACCCAGTACTTC. The chain has TRBV6-4 and TRBJ2-5; D perhaps matches TRBD2 (6 bases). Between the trimmed V and J ends, which lost 4 bases and 2 bases, there was a span of 11 bases. Germline CDR1 reads MRHNA; CDR2 reads SNTAGT. This CDR3 is built from 14 residues.

The chain is built from TRBV5-1 and TRBJ2-6, with D possibly TRBD1 on 6 matching bases. The ends were cut back, 0 bases at V and 2 bases at J, with 15 bases in the middle. CDR1 SGHRS and CDR2 YFSETQ come from the germline V gene. The CDR3 is 18 residues long. The DNA for the CDR3 is TGCGCCAGCAGCTTGGCCTGGCAGGGGCCAGCTGGGGCCAACGTCCTGACTTTC. It encodes CASSLAWQGPAGANVLTF.

This chain uses TRBV13 with TRBJ1-3; possibly TRBD1 for D (5 bases). This CDR3 has 17 residues. Trimming stripped 0 bases from V and 1 base from J, with 13 bases between. Germline V gene lookup returns CDR1 PRHDT and CDR2 FYEKMQ (reference sequence). The CDR3 loop is CASSLGTGPVSGNTIYF. In DNA form, the CDR3 reads TGTGCCAGCAGCTTAGGAACAGGCCCCGTTTCTGGAAACACCATATATTTT.

The chain has TRBV7-8 and TRBJ2-3; TRBD2 is a possible D gene (6 bases). With 1 base removed from V and 1 base from J, the gap between germline ends came to 12 bases. The CDR3 is 16 amino acids. Germline V lookup: CDR1 SGHVS, CDR2 FQNEAQ. Here the CDR3 reads CASSLVTGVGTDTQYF. DNA of the CDR3: TGTGCCAGCAGCTTAGTCACGGGAGTCGGCACAGATACGCAGTATTTT. The full variable domain, rest sourced from reference TRBV7-8 and TRBJ2-3, is GAGVSQSPRYKVAKRGQDVALRCDPISGHVSLFWYQQALGQGPEFLTYFQNEAQLDKSGLPSDRFFAERPEGSVSTLKIQRTQQEDSAVYLCASSLVTGVGTDTQYFGPGTRLTVL.

The gene calls are TRBV5-1 and TRBJ2-5; 9 bases are a match to TRBD1. The CDR3 extends over 15 amino acids. CDR1 is SGHRS and CDR2 is YFSETQ in the germline V gene. J was trimmed by 1 base and V by 4 bases; bases with no gene match: 5. CDR3 DNA sequence: TGCGCCAGCAGCACGGGACAGGGTGGCCAAGAGACCCAGTACTTC. Amino acids: CASSTGQGGQETQYF.

This chain uses TRBV4-1 with TRBJ2-5; tentatively, D is TRBD2 (5 bases). Trimming removed 1 base at V and 3 bases at J, with 21 bases between. Looked up from germline, CDR1 is MGHRA and CDR2 is YSYEKL. The CDR3 consists of 18 residues. CDR3 protein: CASSQGAVLAWGEETQYF. In DNA form, the CDR3 reads TGCGCCAGCAGCCAAGGGGCCGTTTTGGCGTGGGGAGAAGAGACCCAGTACTTC.

This clone was observed a handful of times. The chain joins TRBV10-3 to TRBJ1-2; 7 positions agree with TRBD1. The trim removed 2 bases at V and 2 bases at J, leaving 11 bases unmatched. Germline lookup yields CDR1 ENHRY and CDR2 SYGVKD. The CDR3 contains 17 residues. Written as DNA, the CDR3 is TGTGCCATCAGTGAGAGGGGCAGGGGGTCTTCGAACTATGGCTACACCTTC. It encodes CAISERGRGSSNYGYTF.

V is TRBV27 and J is TRBJ1-5; D may be TRBD1 (6 bases). The germline V gene has CDR1 MNHEY and CDR2 SMNVEV (reference sequence). The CDR3 sequence is 16 residues long. V lost 5 bases and J lost 0, with 14 bases in between. The CDR3 spells CASSIQGGRSNQPQHF. The CDR3 bases are TGTGCCAGCAGTATACAGGGAGGGCGTAGCAATCAGCCCCAGCATTTT.

The chain joins TRBV5-1 to TRBJ2-1; tentative D call: TRBD2 (5 bases). V lost 2 bases and J lost 10, with 7 bases in between. Germline V gives CDR1 SGHRS, CDR2 YFSETQ. The CDR3 loop spans 11 amino acids. DNA of the CDR3: TGCGCCAGCAGCTTTTCTAGCGAGCAGTTCTTC. Translating gives CASSFSSEQFF.

This clone has only one observation. This chain uses TRBV6-5 with TRBJ1-1; 7 bases match TRBD1. Germline V gene lookup returns CDR1 MNHEY and CDR2 SVGAGI. This CDR3 has 14 residues. Trimming removed 2 bases from V and 1 base from J; junction bases left unmatched: 1. The CDR3 reads CASSYRDRNTEAFF. In nucleotides, the CDR3 is TGTGCCAGCAGTTACCGGGACAGGAACACTGAAGCTTTCTTT.

This clone was seen once. The chain has TRBV5-1 and TRBJ1-1; D uncertain. V shed 4 bases and J shed 1 base, with 17 bases lying between them. CDR3 length equals 16 residues. Germline assignment: CDR1 SGHRS and CDR2 YFSETQ. CDR3 in DNA: TGCGCCAGCAGCCCGTCCGGGTGGGGAGGGAACACTGAAGCTTTCTTT. The encoded protein is CASSPSGWGGNTEAFF.